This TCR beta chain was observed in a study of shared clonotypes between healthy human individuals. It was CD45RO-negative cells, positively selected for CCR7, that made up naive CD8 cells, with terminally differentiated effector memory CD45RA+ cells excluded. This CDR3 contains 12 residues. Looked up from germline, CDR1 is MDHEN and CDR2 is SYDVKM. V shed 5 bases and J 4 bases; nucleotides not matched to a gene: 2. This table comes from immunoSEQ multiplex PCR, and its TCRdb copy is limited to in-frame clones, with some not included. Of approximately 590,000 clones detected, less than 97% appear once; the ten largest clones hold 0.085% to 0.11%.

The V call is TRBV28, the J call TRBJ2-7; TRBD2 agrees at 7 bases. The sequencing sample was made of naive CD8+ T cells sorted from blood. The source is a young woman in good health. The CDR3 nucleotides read TGTGCCAGCAGTGGGGGGGAGTACGAGCAGTACTTC. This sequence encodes CASSGGEYEQYF.